The 10 T cell receptor beta chains listed next were all sequenced from one sample in a study of blood T cell repertoires in COVID-19. Here immunoSEQ multiplex PCR was the method, and the copy in TCRdb shows in-frame clones only, minus some. The sample has more than 95,000 clones, approximately 85% seen once. Sample: peripheral blood. The source of these receptors is a human donor in a cohort sampled during active COVID-19.

This chain uses TRBV6-6 with TRBJ1-5; 9 bases map to TRBD1. CDR3 size: 15 residues. V shed 11 bases and J 1 base; nucleotides not matched to a gene: 9. CDR1 is MNHNY, CDR2 SVGAGI, per germline (reference sequence). The CDR3, as DNA: TGTGCCGGGGGGGTAGGGACAGGGAGCAATCAGCCCCAGCATTTT. It codes for CAGGVGTGSNQPQHF.

This sequence joins TRBV28 and TRBJ1-4; D not resolved. This CDR3 is built from 15 residues. V lost 1 base, J lost 0 bases, and 6 bases lay in between. Germline loops: CDR1 MDHEN, CDR2 SYDVKM. CDR3 in DNA: TGTGCCAGCAGTTTATTCCTAGCAACTAATGAAAAACTGTTTTTT. This gives the protein CASSLFLATNEKLFF.

The genes are TRBV2 and TRBJ2-1, with 13 bases lining up with TRBD2. Germline V gives CDR1 SNHLY, CDR2 FYNNEI. The CDR3 has 17 amino acids. With 3 bases clipped from V and 6 bases from J, the junction kept 8 bases outside the gene matches. The chain's CDR3 is CASSDPGLAGISNEQFF. As DNA, the CDR3 is TGTGCCAGCAGTGACCCGGGACTAGCGGGAATAAGCAATGAGCAGTTCTTC. Filled out from reference TRBV2 and TRBJ2-1, the complete variable domain reads EPEVTQTPSHQVTQMGQEVILRCVPISNHLYFYWYRQILGQKVEFLVSFYNNEISEKSEIFDDQFSVERPDGSNFTLKIRSTKLEDSAMYFCASSDPGLAGISNEQFFGPGTRLTVL.

The chain is built from TRBV29-1 and TRBJ2-3; D is unresolved. V was trimmed by 2 bases and J by 3 bases, leaving 9 bases between them. CDR1 SQVTM and CDR2 ANQGSEA come from the germline V gene. This CDR3 contains 13 residues. CDR3 in amino acids: CSVEHRMTDTQYF. The CDR3 region has the DNA TGCAGCGTTGAACATAGAATGACAGATACGCAGTATTTT.

V is TRBV15 and J is TRBJ1-5; no firm D call. CDR3 length equals 15 residues. The germline CDR1 and CDR2 sequences are LNHNV and YYDKDF (reference sequence). V lost 1 base to trimming and J lost 0 bases, with 7 bases between them. The CDR3, as DNA: TGTGCCACCAGCAGAGGGAGGTATAGCAATCAGCCCCAGCATTTT. This encodes CATSRGRYSNQPQHF.

The chain links TRBV29-1 to TRBJ2-1; 11 bases match TRBD2. This CDR3 region has 16 residues. CDR1 and CDR2 from the germline V gene are SQVTM and ANQGSEA. V lost 2 bases to trimming and J lost 2 bases; unmatched junction nucleotides: 5. CDR3 residues: CSVESLAGGTYNEQFF. CDR3 bases: TGCAGCGTTGAATCCCTAGCGGGAGGTACCTACAATGAGCAGTTCTTC.

The V gene is TRBV27, the J gene TRBJ2-2, with TRBD2 matching over 8 bases. The CDR3 length is 18 residues. The V gene end was trimmed by 5 bases and the J gene end by 2 bases; junction bases not matched to a gene: 13. From germline, CDR1 is MNHEY and CDR2 SMNVEV (reference sequence). The CDR3 sequence is CASSTFSGTRTNTGELFF. The CDR3 DNA reads as TGTGCCAGCAGTACGTTTAGCGGGACCAGGACCAACACCGGGGAGCTGTTTTTT.

This chain uses TRBV18 with TRBJ2-7; 14 bases map to TRBD2. This CDR3 region has 19 residues. Losses at the gene ends were 4 bases for V and 4 bases for J; bases not matched to a gene: 15. Germline V CDR1 and CDR2: KGHSH, LQKENI. CDR3 amino acids: CASSRAGTSGRMGDYEQYF. The CDR3 nucleotides read TGTGCCAGCTCACGAGCCGGGACTAGCGGGAGAATGGGGGATTACGAGCAGTACTTC.

The gene calls are TRBV5-1 and TRBJ2-2; perhaps TRBD1 as D (5 bases). The CDR3 contains 13 residues. Trimming shortened V by 0 bases and J by 7 bases, and 7 bases separated the two germline ends. CDR1 and CDR2 (germline): SGHRS, YFSETQ. The CDR3 DNA follows: TGCGCCAGCAGCTTGGAGGGGAACGGGGAGCTGTTTTTT. It specifies CASSLEGNGELFF.

The chain joins TRBV27 to TRBJ2-7; possibly TRBD2 for D (6 bases). Germline V gene lookup returns CDR1 MNHEY and CDR2 SMNVEV (reference sequence). The ends were cut back, 5 bases at V and 6 bases at J, with 17 bases in the middle. The CDR3 consists of 14 residues. Here the CDR3 DNA reads TGTGCCAGCAGTCCGGGACTCCGGAACAGCGAGCAGTACTTC. Amino acid sequence: CASSPGLRNSEQYF.